The entry that follows covers one TCR beta chain sequence. The antigen remains unidentified. This specimen belongs to a study of T cell responses to AZD1222 COVID-19 vaccine. Study information: Analyses pooled second doses at about 4 or about 12 weeks.

Whole-study findings and limits: Clonal diversity was possibly underestimated; the donors were predominantly white British and more often female. Within unmutated variant regions lay the reported targets of nearly half of spike-specific TCRs. Researchers took repertoire samples only after the peak T cell response had come.

Trimming took 4 bases from V and 1 from J; bases not matched to a gene: 5. The CDR3 is 16 amino acids. CDR1 and CDR2 from the germline V gene are SNHLY and FYNNEI. Libraries were prepared by immunoSEQ multiplex PCR; TCRdb keeps only in-frame clonotypes and omits some of them. The data hold about 150,000 clones, with roughly nine tenths observed a single time. Sequenced material: peripheral blood, taken on day 0 of AZD1222 vaccination. The origin of this receptor is an adult in good health. The chain is built from TRBV2 and TRBJ2-3, with 10 bases aligning to TRBD2. This chain's CDR3 is CASSGYGTSGTDTQYF. The CDR3 DNA reads as TGTGCCAGCAGTGGGTACGGGACTAGCGGCACAGATACGCAGTATTTT.